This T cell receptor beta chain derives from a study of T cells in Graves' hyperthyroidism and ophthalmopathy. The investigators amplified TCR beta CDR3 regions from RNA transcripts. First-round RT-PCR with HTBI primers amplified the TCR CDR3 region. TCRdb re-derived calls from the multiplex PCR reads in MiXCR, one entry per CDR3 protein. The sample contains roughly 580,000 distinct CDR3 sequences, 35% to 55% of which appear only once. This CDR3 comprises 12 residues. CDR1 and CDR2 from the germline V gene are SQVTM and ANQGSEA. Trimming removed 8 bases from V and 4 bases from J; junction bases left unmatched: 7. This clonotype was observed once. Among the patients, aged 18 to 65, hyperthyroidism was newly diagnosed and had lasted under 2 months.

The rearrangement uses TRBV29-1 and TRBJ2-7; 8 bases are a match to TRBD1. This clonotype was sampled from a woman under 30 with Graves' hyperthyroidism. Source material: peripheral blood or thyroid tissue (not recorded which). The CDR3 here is CSISQGAYEQYF. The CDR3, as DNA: TGCAGCATCTCGCAGGGGGCGTACGAGCAGTACTTC.